This T cell receptor (beta chain) was identified during a study of blood T cell repertoires in COVID-19 (TCRdb year 2020). Regarding the study in general: Samples from collaborators originated in the United States, Italy and Spain and spanned both the acute and convalescent phases of COVID-19. Samples came from the ongoing ImmuneRACE study (first 160 participants) plus 1,254 subjects from 6 global collaborators. Nearly every sample came with metadata listing a de-identified subject ID, COVID-19 status, age in years and sex. The repertoires were released in a freely available public database meant as a resource for research on the immune response to SARS-CoV-2. Where HLA class I and class II types were available, the types were taken from metadata supplied by the sample provider, not from assay-based typing. The material from the prospective study consisted of cDNA or gDNA derived from T cells, B-cell-depleted T cells, or PBMCs. The dataset comprised deeply sampled blood TCRbeta repertoires from subjects exposed to, actively infected with, or recovered from COVID-19.

In Seattle, one collaborating source enrolled patients while the infection was active and tracked those patients longitudinally over the course of disease. Each collaborating institution followed its own protocols to collect whole blood in K2EDTA tubes. Collaborator samples were shipped for TCRbeta analysis as frozen whole blood, isolated PBMCs, or DNA extracted from either sample type. The germline V gene encodes CDR1 SEHNR and CDR2 FQNEAQ (reference sequence). The CDR3 numbers 14 residues from cysteine through phenylalanine. Only CDR3 DNA remains: 42 bases, in frame from the first base. V has 5 bases trimmed and J has 9 bases trimmed; junction bases matching no gene number 9. Note on this clone: No antigen is known for it. No clone much larger than this one lies a single base away; base qualities are absent.

Overall study results and their limits: Clinical and demographic metadata were provided uncurated, with the amount varying by source and participant.

The immunoSEQ Assay, a bias-controlled multiplex PCR, was used to amplify TCRbeta CDR3 regions from genomic DNA. The source study handled its data this way. The number of nucleated cells in each sample was estimated by amplification of reference gene primers within the assay. Sequence reads were collapsed and filtered to measure the absolute abundance of every unique TCRbeta CDR3 rearrangement. Productive Simpson clonality was computed per sample as the square root of Simpson's diversity index over productive rearrangements. Held by TCRdb, this immuneACCESS table contains in-frame sequences only and omits some clones. Under half of the omission traces to an unresolved V gene where checked; the cause of the rest is unknown. V and J calls and clone size follow that table, whereas D and trimming were derived from the DNA. Here the sample has 300,000 to 400,000 clones; more than 75% occur a single time. About 6% of the sample comes from the top ten.

Recombination linked TRBV7-9 to TRBJ2-1, and 8 junction bases match TRBD2. Sequenced: peripheral blood. The receptor comes from a woman aged 50 to 60 with COVID-19, enrolled during active disease. CDR3 sequence: CASSQAGESLEQFF. The nucleotides read TGTGCCAGCAGCCAAGCGGGAGAGTCCCTTGAGCAGTTCTTC.